The sequence of this T cell receptor beta chain was determined in a study of CXCR3-negative and CXCR3-positive naive CD8 T cells. A word on this clonotype: Its specificity is not known.

5' RACE that incorporated UMI labels was used to prepare the TRB cDNA libraries. TCRdb reanalyzed the 5' RACE reads, giving one entry per CDR3 protein sequence and no DNA. The sample has around 84,000 distinct CDR3 sequences, and its top ten clones hold roughly 0.8%. Study-wide results and caveats: More hydrophobic TRB CDR3s occurred in CXCR3-positive than in CXCR3-negative naive cells.

The CDR3 contains 14 residues. Germline V gene sequence: CDR1 SGHAT, CDR2 FQNNGV. Sequencing input: naive CXCR3+ CD8+ T cells from blood. Subset given: CD45RO-CCR7+CD27+CD95- naive CD8+ T cells expressing CXCR3 (TNR3+). V and J are TRBV11-2 and TRBJ2-7. This clonotype was sampled from a human donor in good health. Some clones in this sample may be carry-over from other donors' samples. CDR3 in amino acids: CASSLGHGAYEQYF.